This TCR beta chain was obtained from a study of graft-versus-host responses after intestinal transplantation. Study background: Recipients underwent multivisceral, liver-intestinal, or isolated intestinal transplants. Every transplant recipient was induced with anti-thymocyte globulin, then maintained on tacrolimus and steroids for two to three years.

TCRdb's table, derived via immunoSEQ multiplex PCR, lists solely in-frame clones and lacks some. The data contain about 38,000 clones, roughly four fifths of them singletons. Whole-study findings and limits: Recipient marrow showed GvH clones, some seen first in ileum or blood.

Comments on this clone: What it binds is not known.

Germline V gives CDR1 WSHSY, CDR2 SAAADI. Trimming shortened V by 0 bases and J by 2 bases, and 10 bases separated the two germline ends. The CDR3 runs to 15 residues. The V and J genes are TRBV10-2 and TRBJ1-1; D unclear. The source was PBMCs, collected about 1,000 days after transplant. This receptor was identified in a human patient who received an intestinal transplant, so some T cells may come from the graft donor. The CDR3 here is CASSESSWGNTEAFF. The CDR3 DNA follows: TGCGCCAGCAGTGAGTCTTCTTGGGGTAACACTGAAGCTTTCTTT.